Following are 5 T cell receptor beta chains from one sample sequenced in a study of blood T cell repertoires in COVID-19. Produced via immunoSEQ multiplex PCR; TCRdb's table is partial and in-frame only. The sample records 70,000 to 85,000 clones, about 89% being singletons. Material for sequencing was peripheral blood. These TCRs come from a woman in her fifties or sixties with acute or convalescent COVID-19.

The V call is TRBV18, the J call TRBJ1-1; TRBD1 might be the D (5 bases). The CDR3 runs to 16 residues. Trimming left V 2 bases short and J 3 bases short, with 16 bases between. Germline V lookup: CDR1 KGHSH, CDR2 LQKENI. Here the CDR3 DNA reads TGTGCCAGCTCACCAGCCTCAGGGAATATTTACACTGAAGCTTTCTTT. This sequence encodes CASSPASGNIYTEAFF.

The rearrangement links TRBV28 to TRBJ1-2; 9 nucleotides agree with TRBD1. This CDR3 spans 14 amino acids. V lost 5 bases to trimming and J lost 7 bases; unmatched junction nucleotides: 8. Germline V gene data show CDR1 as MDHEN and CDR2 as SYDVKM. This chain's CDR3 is CASSIPQGAGGYTF. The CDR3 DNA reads TGTGCCAGCAGTATACCACAGGGGGCAGGTGGCTACACCTTC.

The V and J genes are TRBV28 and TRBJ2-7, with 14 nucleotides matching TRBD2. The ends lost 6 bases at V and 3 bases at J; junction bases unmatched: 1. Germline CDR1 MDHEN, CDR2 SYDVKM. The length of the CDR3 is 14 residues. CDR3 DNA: TGTGCCAGCAGAGGGACTAGCGGGGGCTACGAGCAGTACTTC. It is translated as CASRGTSGGYEQYF. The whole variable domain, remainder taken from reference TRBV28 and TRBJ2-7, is DVKVTQSSRYLVKRTGEKVFLECVQDMDHENMFWYRQDPGLGLRLIYFSYDVKMKEKGDIPEGYSVSREKKERFSLILESASTNQTSMYLCASRGTSGGYEQYFGPGTRLTVT.

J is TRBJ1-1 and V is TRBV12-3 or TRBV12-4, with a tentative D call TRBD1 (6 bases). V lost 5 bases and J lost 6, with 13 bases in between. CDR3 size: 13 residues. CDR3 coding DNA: TGTGCCAGCAGTCCTCAAACAGGGTCTGAAGCTTTCTTT. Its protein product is CASSPQTGSEAFF.

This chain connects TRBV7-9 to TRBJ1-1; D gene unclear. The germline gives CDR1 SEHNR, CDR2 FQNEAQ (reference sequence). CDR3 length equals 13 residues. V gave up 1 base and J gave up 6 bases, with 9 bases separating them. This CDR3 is CASSLVANSEAFF. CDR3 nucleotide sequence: TGTGCCAGCAGCTTAGTCGCTAACTCTGAAGCTTTCTTT.